One sample yielded the 21 T cell receptor beta chains listed below, sequenced in a study of blood T cell repertoires in COVID-19. Assay: immunoSEQ multiplex PCR; the TCRdb copy retains only in-frame clones and omits some. The table lists 81,000 or so clones, over 80% of them singletons. Sequencing was done on a sample of peripheral blood. The origin of the receptors is a woman aged 60 to 75 with active COVID-19.

The J gene is TRBJ2-1, the V gene TRBV6-5, with 7 bases lining up with TRBD1. CDR3 length equals 15 residues. Trimming at V came to 2 bases and at J to 0 bases, leaving 1 base not matched to a gene. Germline-derived CDR1 and CDR2 are MNHEY and SVGAGI. The CDR3 loop is CASSYPGGSYNEQFF. In DNA form, the CDR3 reads TGTGCCAGCAGTTACCCAGGGGGCTCCTACAATGAGCAGTTCTTC.

This clone is a singleton in its sample. V usage is TRBV10-3 and J usage is TRBJ2-2, with 11 bases identical to TRBD2. Germline values: CDR1 ENHRY, CDR2 SYGVKD. This CDR3 region has 15 residues. V lost 3 bases to trimming and J lost 6 bases; unmatched junction nucleotides: 3. The CDR3 region has the DNA TGTGCCATCAGTGACCATAGCGGGAGGGCCGGGGAGCTGTTTTTT. The encoded protein is CAISDHSGRAGELFF.

The J gene is TRBJ2-7, the V gene TRBV28; D gene unclear. Per germline, CDR1 MDHEN and CDR2 SYDVKM. Trimming cost V 8 bases and J 6 bases, with 11 bases left between them. The CDR3 loop spans 11 amino acids. This CDR3 is CASRLRGEQYF. The CDR3 DNA follows: TGTGCCAGCCGTCTTCGCGGCGAGCAGTACTTC.

The J gene is TRBJ2-1, the V gene TRBV7-9; 11 positions match TRBD2. V dropped 0 bases and J dropped 8; count of bases not matched to a gene: 3. The CDR3 length is 15 residues. Germline values: CDR1 SEHNR, CDR2 FQNEAQ (reference sequence). The CDR3 region is CASSLALAGVDEQFF. DNA for the CDR3: TGTGCCAGCAGCTTAGCACTAGCGGGAGTCGATGAGCAGTTCTTC.

The V call is TRBV7-9, the J call TRBJ1-1; D is undetermined. The germline CDR1 and CDR2 sequences are SEHNR and FQNEAQ (reference sequence). Trimming removed 6 bases at V and 0 bases at J, with 11 bases between. This CDR3 region has 14 residues. The CDR3, as DNA: TGTGCCAGCAGTCCACATAAGATGAACACTGAAGCTTTCTTT. Protein: CASSPHKMNTEAFF.

The gene calls are TRBV3-1 (or the pseudogene TRBV3-2) and TRBJ2-7, with 12 positions matching TRBD1. Germline V gene sequence: CDR1 LGHDT, CDR2 YNNKEL (reference sequence). V lost 0 bases to trimming and J lost 9 bases; unmatched junction nucleotides: 9. The CDR3 length is 16 residues. The CDR3 DNA sequence: TGTGCCAGCAGCCAAGACGTGGCCGGGACAGGGGGCAGGCAGTACTTC. Translation: CASSQDVAGTGGRQYF.

V is TRBV6-4 and J is TRBJ1-3, with D possibly matching TRBD1 (5 bases). The CDR3 is 15 residues long. The germline V and J ends were trimmed by 6 bases and 2 bases, with 14 bases remaining between them. In germline, CDR1 is MRHNA, CDR2 SNTAGT. The CDR3 DNA reads as TGTGCCAGCAGCCCCTTCGCAGGGCCTGGAAACACCATATATTTT. Protein: CASSPFAGPGNTIYF.

This sequence joins TRBV15 and TRBJ1-1, with D perhaps matching TRBD1 (6 bases). Trimming left V 1 base short and J 4 bases short, with 13 bases between. Germline assignment: CDR1 LNHNV and CDR2 YYDKDF (reference sequence). This CDR3 has 15 residues. CDR3 nucleotides: TGTGCCACCAGCAGAGGGCAGGGGCCGGGCACTGAAGCTTTCTTT. Translation gives CATSRGQGPGTEAFF. The entire variable domain, with the rest obtained from reference TRBV15 and TRBJ1-1, is as follows: DAMVIQNPRYQVTQFGKPVTLSCSQTLNHNVMYWYQQKSSQAPKLLFHYYDKDFNNEADTPDNFQSRRPNTSFCFLDIRSPGLGDTAMYLCATSRGQGPGTEAFFGQGTRLTVV.

This chain connects TRBV5-6 to TRBJ2-7; TRBD2 matches at 9 bases. Germline values: CDR1 SGHDT, CDR2 YYEEEE. CDR3 length equals 14 residues. V was pared by 4 bases and J by 6 bases, with 8 bases of the junction left unmatched. The CDR3 DNA follows: TGTGCCAGCAGCGACCAAGCGGGAGGTTTCGAGCAGTACTTC. Protein product: CASSDQAGGFEQYF.

This clone was detected once. The rearrangement joins TRBV10-1 to TRBJ2-7; 10 bases are shared with TRBD1. This CDR3 comprises 14 residues. Unmatched junction bases numbered 7, after V lost 6 bases and J lost 5 bases. CDR1 and CDR2 (germline): WNHNN, SYGVQD (reference sequence). The CDR3 spells CASRPGQGNDEQYF. The CDR3 nucleotides read TGCGCCAGCAGACCGGGACAGGGGAATGACGAGCAGTACTTC.

The CDR3 reads CATSDPSGGKEQFF. CDR3 DNA: TGTGCCACCAGTGATCCCTCGGGGGGAAAAGAGCAGTTCTTC. V and J are TRBV24-1 and TRBJ2-1, with TRBD2 matching 7 bases. The trim removed 3 bases at V and 10 bases at J, leaving 8 bases unmatched. CDR1 is KGHDR, CDR2 SFDVKD, per germline. This CDR3 is built from 14 residues.

The rearrangement uses TRBV30 and TRBJ1-2; D might be TRBD1 (6 bases). CDR1 is GTSNPN and CDR2 is SVGIG in the germline V gene (reference sequence). V was clipped by 2 bases and J by 14 bases, with 15 bases between them. This CDR3 has 11 amino acids. The CDR3 DNA reads as TGTGCCTGGAGTTCACGGACGGGGACAACCTTC. Its protein is CAWSSRTGTTF. The full variable domain, its missing parts supplied by reference TRBV30 and TRBJ1-2, is SQTIHQWPATLVQPVGSPLSLECTVEGTSNPNLYWYRQAAGRGLQLLFYSVGIGQISSEVPQNLSASRPQDRQFILSSKKLLLSDSGFYLCAWSSRTGTTFGSGTRLTVV.

This chain connects TRBV18 to TRBJ2-7; maybe TRBD2 (6 bases). This CDR3 has 14 residues. The V gene's germline CDR1 is KGHSH and CDR2 LQKENI. V was cut by 3 bases and J by 6 bases, with 15 bases left in between. CDR3 protein: CASSPSGGSREQYF. The CDR3 region has the DNA TGTGCCAGCTCACCCTCAGGAGGGTCCCGCGAGCAGTACTTC.

The genes are TRBV24-1 and TRBJ1-4, with D perhaps matching TRBD1 (5 bases). Trimming left V 4 bases short and J 8 bases short, with 13 bases between. CDR1 KGHDR and CDR2 SFDVKD come from the germline V gene. This CDR3 comprises 14 residues. The CDR3 reads CATSEAGEGEKLFF. In DNA, the CDR3 is TGTGCCACCAGTGAGGCGGGGGAAGGGGAAAAACTGTTTTTT.

V and J are TRBV29-1 and TRBJ2-4, with 10 bases that match TRBD1. The germline gives CDR1 SQVTM, CDR2 ANQGSEA. V gave up 6 bases and J gave up 5 bases; unmatched junction bases: 7. The CDR3 sequence is 14 residues long. The CDR3 DNA reads TGCAGCGTGGGCCTTGGGACAGGGGAAAACATTCAGTACTTC. It yields the protein CSVGLGTGENIQYF. Full variable domain (rest looked up from reference TRBV29-1 and TRBJ2-4): SAVISQKPSRDICQRGTSLTIQCQVDSQVTMMFWYRQQPGQSLTLIATANQGSEATYESGFVIDKFPISRPNLTFSTLTVSNMSPEDSSIYLCSVGLGTGENIQYFGAGTRLSVL.

This chain uses TRBV9 with TRBJ2-4; TRBD2 might be the D (6 bases). CDR3 size: 15 residues. Trimming stripped 0 bases from V and 1 base from J, with 8 bases between. The germline CDR1 and CDR2 sequences are SGDLS and YYNGEE. Here the CDR3 DNA reads TGTGCCAGCAGCGTAGCTGGGGGGGCCAAAAACATTCAGTACTTC. This sequence encodes CASSVAGGAKNIQYF.

The chain recombines TRBV6-5 with TRBJ1-2, with a weak D call TRBD1 (5 bases). The CDR3 spans 14 residues. Germline V CDR1 and CDR2: MNHEY, SVGAGI. V was trimmed by 0 bases and J by 5 bases, leaving 10 bases between them. The CDR3 DNA sequence: TGTGCCAGCAGTTACTCTGGGGGGAAGTATGGCTACACCTTC. As protein: CASSYSGGKYGYTF.

The genes are TRBV9 and TRBJ2-7, with 10 bases lining up with TRBD1. The CDR3 runs to 15 residues. Germline loops: CDR1 SGDLS, CDR2 YYNGEE. J gave up 1 base and V 2 bases, and 3 bases lay outside the gene matches. The CDR3 DNA sequence: TGTGCCAGCAGCGTCCAGGGACAGGGGTCCTACGAGCAGTACTTC. This codes for CASSVQGQGSYEQYF.

The genes are TRBV7-3 and TRBJ1-1; a possible D gene is TRBD1 (6 bases). CDR1 and CDR2 (germline): SGHTA, FQGTGA. V lost 5 bases and J lost 5, with 18 bases in between. This CDR3 has 15 residues. The chain's CDR3 is CASSPVPGVLTEAFF. The DNA of the CDR3 is TGTGCCAGCAGCCCGGTTCCAGGGGTATTGACTGAAGCTTTCTTT.

The V gene is TRBV16, the J gene TRBJ1-1, with a possible D match to TRBD1 (6 bases). CDR1 KGHSY and CDR2 FQNENV come from the germline V gene. Between the trimmed V and J ends, which lost 4 bases and 5 bases, there was a span of 14 bases. CDR3 length: 14 amino acids. CDR3 sequence (DNA): TGTGCCAGCAGCCGGGGGGGCGCGAGAACTGAAGCTTTCTTT. It codes for CASSRGGARTEAFF.

V is TRBV15 and J is TRBJ1-5; D is undetermined. Germline V gene lookup returns CDR1 LNHNV and CDR2 YYDKDF (reference sequence). Trimming pared 0 bases from V and 6 bases from J, leaving 12 bases between. The CDR3 is 15 amino acids. Here the CDR3 DNA reads TGTGCCACCAGCAGAGAAGGCCGGACTGGTCAGCCCCAGCATTTT. Its translation: CATSREGRTGQPQHF.